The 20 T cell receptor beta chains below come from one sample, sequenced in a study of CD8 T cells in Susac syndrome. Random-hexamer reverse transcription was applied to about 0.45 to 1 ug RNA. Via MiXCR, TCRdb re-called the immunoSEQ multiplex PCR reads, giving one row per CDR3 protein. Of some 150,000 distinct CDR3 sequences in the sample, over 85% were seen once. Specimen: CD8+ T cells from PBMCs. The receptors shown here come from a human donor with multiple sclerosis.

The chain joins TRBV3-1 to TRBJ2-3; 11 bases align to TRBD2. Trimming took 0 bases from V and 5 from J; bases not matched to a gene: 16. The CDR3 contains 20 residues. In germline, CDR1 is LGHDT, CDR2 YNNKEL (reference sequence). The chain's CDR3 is CASSQDGPRLAGFLVDTQYF. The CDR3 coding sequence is TGTGCCAGCAGCCAAGATGGGCCCCGACTAGCGGGGTTTTTGGTAGATACGCAGTATTTT.

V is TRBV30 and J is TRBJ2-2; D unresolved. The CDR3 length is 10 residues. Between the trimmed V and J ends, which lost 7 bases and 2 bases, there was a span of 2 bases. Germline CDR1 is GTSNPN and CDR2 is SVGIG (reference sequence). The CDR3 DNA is TGTGCCTCAAACACCGGGGAGCTGTTTTTT. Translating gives CASNTGELFF.

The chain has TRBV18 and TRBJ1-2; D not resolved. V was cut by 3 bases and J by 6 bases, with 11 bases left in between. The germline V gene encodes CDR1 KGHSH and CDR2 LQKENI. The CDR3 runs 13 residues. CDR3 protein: CASSPSVGDGYTF. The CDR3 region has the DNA TGTGCCAGCTCACCTTCCGTCGGGGATGGCTACACCTTC.

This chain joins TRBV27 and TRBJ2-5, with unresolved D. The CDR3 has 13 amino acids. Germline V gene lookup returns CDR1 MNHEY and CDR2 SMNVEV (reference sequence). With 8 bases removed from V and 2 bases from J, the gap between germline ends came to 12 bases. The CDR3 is CASGRGSQETQYF. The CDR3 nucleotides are TGTGCCAGCGGTCGAGGTTCACAAGAGACCCAGTACTTC.

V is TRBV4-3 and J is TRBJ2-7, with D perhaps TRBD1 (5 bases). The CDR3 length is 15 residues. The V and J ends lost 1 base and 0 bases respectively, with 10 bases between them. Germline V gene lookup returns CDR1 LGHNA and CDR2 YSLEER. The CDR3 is CASSQARGSSYEQYF. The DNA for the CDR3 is TGCGCCAGCAGCCAAGCAAGGGGCTCCTCCTACGAGCAGTACTTC.

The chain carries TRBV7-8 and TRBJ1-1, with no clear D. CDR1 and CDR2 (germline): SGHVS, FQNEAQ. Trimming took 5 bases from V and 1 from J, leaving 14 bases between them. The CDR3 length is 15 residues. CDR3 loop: CASSNRRIGNTEAFF. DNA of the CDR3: TGTGCCAGCAGCAACCGACGGATCGGGAACACTGAAGCTTTCTTT.

The CDR3 loop is CASSQEARGRGYGYTF. Written as DNA, the CDR3 is TGTGCCAGCAGCCAAGAAGCCAGGGGGAGAGGGTATGGCTACACCTTC. J is TRBJ1-2 and V is TRBV3-1; 7 nucleotides line up with TRBD1. The ends lost 0 bases at V and 5 bases at J; junction bases unmatched: 9. CDR3 length: 16 residues. The V gene's germline CDR1 is LGHDT and CDR2 YNNKEL (reference sequence).

The CDR3 DNA sequence: TGCAGTGCTGACGAAAAGGGGGGCGTTGATGGCTACACCTTC. This encodes CSADEKGGVDGYTF. This chain uses TRBV20-1 with TRBJ1-2; possible D gene TRBD1, 6 bases. Germline V lookup: CDR1 DFQATT, CDR2 SNEGSKA (reference sequence). V was clipped by 5 bases and J by 6 bases, with 19 bases between them. This CDR3 has 14 residues.

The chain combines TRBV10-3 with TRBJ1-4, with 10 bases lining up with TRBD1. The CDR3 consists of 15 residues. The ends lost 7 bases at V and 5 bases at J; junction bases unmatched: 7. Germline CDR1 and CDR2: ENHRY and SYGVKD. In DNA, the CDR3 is TGTGCCATCATTATTTTGGGACAGGGGAATGAAAAACTGTTTTTT. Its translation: CAIIILGQGNEKLFF.

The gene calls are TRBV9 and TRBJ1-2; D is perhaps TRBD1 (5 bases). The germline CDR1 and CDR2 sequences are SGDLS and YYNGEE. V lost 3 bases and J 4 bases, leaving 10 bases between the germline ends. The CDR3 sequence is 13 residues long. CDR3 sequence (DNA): TGTGCCAGCAGCGCTTCGGGACCCTATGGCTACACCTTC. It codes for CASSASGPYGYTF. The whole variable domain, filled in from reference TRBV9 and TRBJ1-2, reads DSGVTQTPKHLITATGQRVTLRCSPRSGDLSVYWYQQSLDQGLQFLIQYYNGEERAKGNILERFSAQQFPDLHSELNLSSLELGDSALYFCASSASGPYGYTFGSGTRLTVV.

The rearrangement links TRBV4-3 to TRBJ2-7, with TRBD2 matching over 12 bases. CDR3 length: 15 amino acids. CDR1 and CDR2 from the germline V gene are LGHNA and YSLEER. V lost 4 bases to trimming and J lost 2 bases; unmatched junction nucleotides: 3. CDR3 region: CASSRGLAGTYEQYF. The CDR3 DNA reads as TGCGCCAGCAGCCGCGGACTAGCGGGGACCTACGAGCAGTACTTC.

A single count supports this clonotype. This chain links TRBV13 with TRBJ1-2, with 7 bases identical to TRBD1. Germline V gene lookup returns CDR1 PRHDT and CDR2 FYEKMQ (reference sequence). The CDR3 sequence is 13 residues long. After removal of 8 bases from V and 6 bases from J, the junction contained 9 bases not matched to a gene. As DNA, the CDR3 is TGTGCCAGCCACCCTAACAGGGGCCATGGCTACACCTTC. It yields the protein CASHPNRGHGYTF.

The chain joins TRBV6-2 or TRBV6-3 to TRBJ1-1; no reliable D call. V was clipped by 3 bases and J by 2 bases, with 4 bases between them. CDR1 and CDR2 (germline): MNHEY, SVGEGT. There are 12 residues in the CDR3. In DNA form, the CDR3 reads TGTGCCAGCAGTTATCGAAACACTGAAGCTTTCTTT. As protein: CASSYRNTEAFF.

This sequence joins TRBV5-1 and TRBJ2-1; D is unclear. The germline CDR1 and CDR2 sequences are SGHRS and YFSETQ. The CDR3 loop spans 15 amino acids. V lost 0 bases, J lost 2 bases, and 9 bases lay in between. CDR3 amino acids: CASSLGLATYNEQFF. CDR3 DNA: TGCGCCAGCAGCTTGGGTCTTGCCACCTACAATGAGCAGTTCTTC.

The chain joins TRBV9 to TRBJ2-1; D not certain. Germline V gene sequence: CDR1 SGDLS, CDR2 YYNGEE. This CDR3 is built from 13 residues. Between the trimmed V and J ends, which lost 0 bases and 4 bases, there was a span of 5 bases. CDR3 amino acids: CASSVAEYNEQFF. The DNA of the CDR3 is TGTGCCAGCAGCGTAGCCGAATACAATGAGCAGTTCTTC.

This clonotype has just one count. CDR3 region: CASSPKGFNQPQHF. CDR3 bases: TGCGCCAGCAGTCCTAAGGGATTTAATCAGCCCCAGCATTTT. The chain employs TRBV23-1 and TRBJ1-5; D uncertain. TRBV23-1 is an ORF for which the function is uncertain. The CDR3 consists of 14 residues. V shed 4 bases and J shed 4 bases, with 11 bases lying between them.

CDR3 loop: CASSKGGMNTEAFF. The CDR3 bases are TGTGCCAGCAGTAAGGGCGGGATGAACACTGAAGCTTTCTTT. The chain is built from TRBV27 and TRBJ1-1; D not resolved. CDR1 and CDR2 (germline): MNHEY, SMNVEV (reference sequence). The CDR3 runs 14 residues. The V and J ends lost 5 bases and 0 bases respectively, with 10 bases between them.

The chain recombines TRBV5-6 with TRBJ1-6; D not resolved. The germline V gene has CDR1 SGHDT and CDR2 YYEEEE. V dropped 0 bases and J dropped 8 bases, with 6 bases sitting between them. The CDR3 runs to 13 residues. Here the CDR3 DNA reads TGTGCCAGCAGCTTGGAGGGCCATTCACCCCTCCACTTT. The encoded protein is CASSLEGHSPLHF.

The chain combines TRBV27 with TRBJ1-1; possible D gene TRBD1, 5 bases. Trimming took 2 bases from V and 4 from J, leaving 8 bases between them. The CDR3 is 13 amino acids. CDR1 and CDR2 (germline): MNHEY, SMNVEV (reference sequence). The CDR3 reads CASSLKGFTEAFF. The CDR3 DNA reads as TGTGCCAGCAGTTTAAAGGGGTTCACTGAAGCTTTCTTT.

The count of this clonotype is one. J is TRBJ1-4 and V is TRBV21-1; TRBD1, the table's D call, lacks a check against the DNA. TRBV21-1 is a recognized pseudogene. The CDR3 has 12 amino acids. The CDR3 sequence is CASSKQGEKLFF. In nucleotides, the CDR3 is TGTGCCAGCAGCAAACAGGGCGAAAAACTGTTTTTT.